A selection of T cell receptor beta chains follows, all from one sample in a study of blood T cell repertoires in COVID-19. Only in-frame clones appear in the TCRdb table, and some are missing; sequencing was by immunoSEQ multiplex PCR. Found here are 150,000 or so clones, more than 70% of them singletons; the top ten hold 4.5% to 7.5%. Sequenced input: PBMCs or T cells enriched from blood (not recorded which). The source of these receptors is a man aged 40-55 years who had recovered from COVID-19. CDR3s include the opening cysteine and the closing phenylalanine or tryptophan. D genes are given only for firm matches. The size field is filled for only some rows; it gives once, few, many or a size class.

clone size	V gene	D gene	CDR3 length	J gene	CDR3 protein	CDR3 DNA
-	TRBV18	-	16	TRBJ1-4	CASSRSVTTTNEKLFF	TGTGCCAGCTCAAGAAGTGTCACGACTACTAATGAAAAACTGTTTTTT
-	TRBV4-2	-	15	TRBJ1-5	CASSQDWDNYQPQHF	TGTGCCAGCAGCCAAGACTGGGACAACTATCAGCCCCAGCATTTT
-	TRBV4-2	-	17	TRBJ1-6	CASSQVTGETTGSPLHF	TGTGCCAGCAGCCAAGTTACAGGAGAAACCACGGGTTCACCCCTCCACTTT
-	TRBV29-1	TRBD1	14	TRBJ2-1	CSVDRQGGGNEQFF	TGCAGCGTTGACCGACAGGGTGGAGGCAATGAGCAGTTCTTC
-	TRBV19	TRBD2	13	TRBJ2-1	CATVARGYNEQFF	TGTGCCACCGTCGCGCGGGGGTACAATGAGCAGTTCTTC
-	TRBV9	TRBD2	15	TRBJ2-7	CASSVDAGGPDEQYF	TGTGCCAGCAGCGTAGATGCGGGGGGGCCGGACGAGCAGTACTTC
-	TRBV9	-	10	TRBJ1-2	CASSSYGYTF	TGTGCCAGCAGCTCTTATGGCTACACCTTC
-	TRBV7-6	-	14	TRBJ2-2	CASAPAGGPGELFF	TGTGCCAGCGCCCCTGCAGGGGGGCCGGGGGAGCTGTTTTTT
many	TRBV5-1	-	14	TRBJ2-2	CASSLVGGTGELFF	TGCGCCAGCAGCTTGGTTGGCGGTACCGGGGAGCTGTTTTTT
-	TRBV13	-	18	TRBJ2-6	CASSMGRGSLSGANVLTF	TGTGCCAGCAGCATGGGGCGGGGTTCCCTCTCTGGGGCCAACGTCCTGACTTTC
-	TRBV5-8	-	17	TRBJ1-2	CASSLGPSRQRLYGYTF	TGTGCCAGCAGCTTGGGACCCTCCCGACAGCGACTCTATGGCTACACCTTC
-	TRBV12-3/TRBV12-4	-	13	TRBJ2-1	CASIQGRYNEQFF	TGTGCCAGCATACAGGGAAGGTACAATGAGCAGTTCTTC
-	TRBV19	-	13	TRBJ1-2	CASSISQNYGYTF	TGTGCCAGTAGTATAAGTCAGAACTATGGCTACACCTTC
-	TRBV6-5	-	12	TRBJ1-1	CASSGEYTEAFF	TGTGCCAGCAGCGGGGAATACACTGAAGCTTTCTTT
-	TRBV10-3	TRBD1	17	TRBJ1-2	CAIKGSTGGLGSYGYTF	TGTGCCATCAAAGGTAGTACAGGGGGCCTAGGTAGTTATGGCTACACCTTC
-	TRBV19	-	14	TRBJ1-5	CASSIGQGLLPQHF	TGTGCCAGTAGTATAGGGCAGGGTCTTTTGCCCCAGCATTTT
-	TRBV24-1	-	16	TRBJ2-2	CATSEATGRDTGELFF	TGTGCCACCAGTGAGGCTACAGGGAGGGACACCGGGGAGCTGTTTTTT